The 6 T cell receptor beta chains below were found in one sample sequenced in a study of cytomegalovirus exposure and HLA in healthy donors. PCR employed 60 Vbeta and 13 Jbeta primers. Data came from immunoSEQ multiplex PCR; TCRdb stores just in-frame clones and leaves some out. The data contain more than 35,000 clones, about 70% of them singletons. Sequencing used PBMCs. The origin of the receptors is a man aged 35 to 55 in good health and CMV-seronegative.

This chain connects TRBV5-1 to TRBJ1-1; 8 nucleotides match TRBD1. The CDR3 has 14 amino acids. V was clipped by 4 bases and J by 5 bases; unmatched bases: 7. Germline CDR1 and CDR2: SGHRS and YFSETQ. CDR3 bases: TGCGCCAGCAGCCCTACAGGGGGTCGGACTGAAGCTTTCTTT. Amino acid sequence: CASSPTGGRTEAFF.

The chain employs TRBV21-1 and TRBJ1-1; the table's D call, TRBD1, has no DNA check behind it. TRBV21-1 is designated a pseudogene. The CDR3 runs 15 residues. Written as DNA, the CDR3 is TGTGCCAGCAGCACCCCTGGACAGGGAAGGGACGAAGCTTTCTTT. As protein: CASSTPGQGRDEAFF.

The genes are TRBV25-1 and TRBJ1-1; 11 nucleotides match TRBD1. Germline V gives CDR1 MGHDK, CDR2 SYGVNS. The CDR3 has 14 residues. The trim removed 7 bases at V and 4 bases at J, leaving 5 bases unmatched. The CDR3 here is CASNYGTGGTEAFF. The CDR3 coding sequence is TGTGCCAGCAACTACGGGACAGGGGGCACTGAAGCTTTCTTT.

This clone was recorded a few times. The V gene is TRBV21-1, the J gene TRBJ2-4; TRBD2 is the table's D call, not checked against the DNA. TRBV21-1 is deemed a pseudogene. The CDR3 has 16 residues. DNA for the CDR3: TGTGCCAGCAGCAAATCGGGAAGCGGATCCAAAAACATTCAGTACTTC. Its protein is CASSKSGSGSKNIQYF.

The chain couples TRBV13 to TRBJ1-6, with D hard to call. Germline V CDR1 and CDR2: PRHDT, FYEKMQ (reference sequence). The CDR3 has 15 amino acids. V shed 5 bases and J shed 10 bases, with 18 bases lying between them. CDR3 in amino acids: CASSQKQSLGSPLHF. The CDR3 coding sequence is TGTGCCAGCAGCCAAAAACAGTCACTTGGGTCACCCCTCCACTTT. The whole variable domain, filled in from reference TRBV13 and TRBJ1-6, reads AAGVIQSPRHLIKEKRETATLKCYPIPRHDTVYWYQQGPGQDPQFLISFYEKMQSDKGSIPDRFSAQQFSDYHSELNMSSLELGDSALYFCASSQKQSLGSPLHFGNGTRLTVT.

The rearrangement joins TRBV6-6 to TRBJ2-1, with TRBD2 as a possible D gene (6 bases). Trimming stripped 7 bases from V and 6 bases from J, with 19 bases between. The CDR3 covers 15 residues. CDR1 is MNHNY, CDR2 SVGAGI, per germline (reference sequence). CDR3 region: CASTGIEAGRNEQFF. CDR3 coding DNA: TGTGCCAGCACTGGAATTGAAGCGGGTCGCAATGAGCAGTTCTTC.